This entry describes one T cell receptor (beta chain). The sample originates from a study of OX40 agonist ivuxolimab in advanced cancers. Germline CDR1 is SGHAT and CDR2 is FQDESV (reference sequence). Trimming stripped 6 bases from V and 6 bases from J, with 12 bases between. The CDR3 spans 12 residues. Generated by immunoSEQ multiplex PCR, the TCRdb table keeps only in-frame clones and is missing some. The data show more than 50,000 clones, over 80% seen once. Specimen: CD4+ or CD8+ T cells sorted from blood, collected in a trial of the OX40 agonist ivuxolimab. The genes are TRBV11-1 and TRBJ2-7, with unresolved D. The TCR was taken from an adult with an advanced solid tumor such as melanoma, head and neck, liver or kidney cancer. CDR3 loop: CASSRTTGEQYF. The CDR3 DNA sequence: TGTGCCAGCAGTCGGACCACCGGCGAGCAGTACTTC.